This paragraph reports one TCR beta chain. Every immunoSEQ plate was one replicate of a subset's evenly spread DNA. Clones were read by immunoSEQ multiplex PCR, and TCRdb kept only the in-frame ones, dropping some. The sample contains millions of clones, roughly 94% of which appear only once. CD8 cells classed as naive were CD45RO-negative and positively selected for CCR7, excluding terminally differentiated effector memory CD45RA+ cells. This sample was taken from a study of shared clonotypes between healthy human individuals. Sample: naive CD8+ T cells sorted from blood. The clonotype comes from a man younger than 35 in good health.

The CDR3 spells CASSLGTLPNYGYTF. The DNA of the CDR3 is TGTGCCAGCAGCTTAGGGACTCTCCCCAACTATGGCTACACCTTC. The rearrangement joins TRBV5-6 to TRBJ1-2; weak D call: TRBD1 (5 bases). Between the trimmed V and J ends, which lost 2 bases and 2 bases, there was a span of 13 bases. Germline-derived CDR1 and CDR2 are SGHDT and YYEEEE. The CDR3 is 15 residues long.